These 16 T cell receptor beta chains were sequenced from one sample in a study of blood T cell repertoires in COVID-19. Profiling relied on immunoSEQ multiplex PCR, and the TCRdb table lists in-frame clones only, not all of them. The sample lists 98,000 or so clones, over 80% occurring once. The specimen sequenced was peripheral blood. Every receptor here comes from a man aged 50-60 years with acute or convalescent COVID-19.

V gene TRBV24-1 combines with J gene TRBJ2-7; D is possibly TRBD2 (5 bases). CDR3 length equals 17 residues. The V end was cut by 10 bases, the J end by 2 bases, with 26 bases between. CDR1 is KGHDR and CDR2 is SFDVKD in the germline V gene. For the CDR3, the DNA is TGTGCCACTCCGCCCCGGGCCGGGGTCGCTCAACCCTACGAGCAGTACTTC. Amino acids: CATPPRAGVAQPYEQYF.

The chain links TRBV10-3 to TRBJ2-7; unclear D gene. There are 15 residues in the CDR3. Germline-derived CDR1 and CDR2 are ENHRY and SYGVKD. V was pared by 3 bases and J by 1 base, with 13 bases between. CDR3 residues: CAISDYGVSSYEQYF. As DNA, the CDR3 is TGTGCCATCAGTGACTATGGTGTGTCGTCCTACGAGCAGTACTTC.

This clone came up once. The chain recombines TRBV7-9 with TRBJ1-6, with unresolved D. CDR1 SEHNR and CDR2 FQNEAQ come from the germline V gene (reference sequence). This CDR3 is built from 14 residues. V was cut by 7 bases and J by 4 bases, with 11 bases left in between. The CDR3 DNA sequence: TGTGCCAGCAAGGAGCCTGATTATAATTCACCCCTCCACTTT. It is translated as CASKEPDYNSPLHF.

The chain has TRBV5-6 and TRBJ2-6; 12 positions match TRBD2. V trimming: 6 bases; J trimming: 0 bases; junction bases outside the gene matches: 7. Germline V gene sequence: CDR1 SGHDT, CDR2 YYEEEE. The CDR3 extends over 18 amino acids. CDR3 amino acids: CASKPRTSGNSGANVLTF. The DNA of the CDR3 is TGTGCCAGCAAACCCCGGACTAGCGGGAACTCTGGGGCCAACGTCCTGACTTTC.

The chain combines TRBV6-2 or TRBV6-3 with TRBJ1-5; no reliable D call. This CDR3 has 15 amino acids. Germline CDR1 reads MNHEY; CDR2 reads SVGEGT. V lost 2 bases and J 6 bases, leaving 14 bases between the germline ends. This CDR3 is CASSYLGTDLQPQHF. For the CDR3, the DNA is TGTGCCAGCAGTTACCTCGGAACAGATCTTCAGCCCCAGCATTTT.

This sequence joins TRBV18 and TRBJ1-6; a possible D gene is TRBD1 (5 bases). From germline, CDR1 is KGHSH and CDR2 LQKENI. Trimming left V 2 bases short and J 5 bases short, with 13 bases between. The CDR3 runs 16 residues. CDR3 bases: TGTGCCAGCTCACCAATGGGTGGGGCAGATAATTCACCCCTCCACTTT. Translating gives CASSPMGGADNSPLHF.

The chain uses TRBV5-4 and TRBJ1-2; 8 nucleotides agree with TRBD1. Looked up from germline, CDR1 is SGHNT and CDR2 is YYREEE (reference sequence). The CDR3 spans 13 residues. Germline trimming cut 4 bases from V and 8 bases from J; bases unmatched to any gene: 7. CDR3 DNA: TGTGCCAGCAGCGGACAGGGAGATATCGGCTACACCTTC. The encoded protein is CASSGQGDIGYTF.

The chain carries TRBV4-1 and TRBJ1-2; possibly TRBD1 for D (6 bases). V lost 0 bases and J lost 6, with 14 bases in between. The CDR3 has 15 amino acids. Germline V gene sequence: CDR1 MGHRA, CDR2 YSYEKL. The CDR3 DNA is TGCGCCAGCAGCCAAGATAGCGCCAGGGGAAATGGCTACACCTTC. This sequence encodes CASSQDSARGNGYTF.

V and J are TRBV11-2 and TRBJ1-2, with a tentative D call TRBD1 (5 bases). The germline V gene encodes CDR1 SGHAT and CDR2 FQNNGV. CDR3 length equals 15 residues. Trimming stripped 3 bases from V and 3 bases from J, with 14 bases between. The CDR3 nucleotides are TGTGCCAGCAGCTTCGGCGGGGGATTCGACTATGGCTACACCTTC. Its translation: CASSFGGGFDYGYTF.

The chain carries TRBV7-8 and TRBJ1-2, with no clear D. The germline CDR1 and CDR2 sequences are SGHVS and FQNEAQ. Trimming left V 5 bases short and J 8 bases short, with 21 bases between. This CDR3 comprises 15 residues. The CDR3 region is CASSAKRASTAGYTF. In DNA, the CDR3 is TGTGCCAGCAGCGCAAAGAGGGCCTCAACGGCGGGCTACACCTTC.

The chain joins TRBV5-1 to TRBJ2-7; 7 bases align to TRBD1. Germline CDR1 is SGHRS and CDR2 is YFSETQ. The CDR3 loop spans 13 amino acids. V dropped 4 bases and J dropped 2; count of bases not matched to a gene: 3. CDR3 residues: CASSPGQPYEQYF. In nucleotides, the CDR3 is TGCGCCAGCAGCCCGGGACAGCCCTACGAGCAGTACTTC.

The CDR3 sequence: CASSNRGSPLHF. As DNA, the CDR3 is TGTGCCAGCAGTAACAGGGGATCACCCCTCCACTTT. The gene calls are TRBV6-5 and TRBJ1-6; 7 bases are shared with TRBD1. This CDR3 has 12 residues. V gave up 5 bases and J gave up 10 bases; unmatched junction bases: 2. The germline V gene has CDR1 MNHEY and CDR2 SVGAGI.

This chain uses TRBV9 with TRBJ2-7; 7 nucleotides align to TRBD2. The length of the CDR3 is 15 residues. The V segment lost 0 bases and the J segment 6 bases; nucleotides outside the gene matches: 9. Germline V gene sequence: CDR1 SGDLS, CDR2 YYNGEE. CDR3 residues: CASSVEGLGPSEQYF. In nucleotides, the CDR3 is TGTGCCAGCAGCGTAGAAGGACTAGGCCCCTCCGAGCAGTACTTC.

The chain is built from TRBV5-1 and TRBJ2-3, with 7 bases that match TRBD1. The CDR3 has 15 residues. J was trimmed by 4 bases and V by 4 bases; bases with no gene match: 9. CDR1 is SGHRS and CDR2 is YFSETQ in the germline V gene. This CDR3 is CASSKGQRGSDTQYF. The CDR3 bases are TGCGCCAGCAGCAAGGGACAGAGGGGGTCAGATACGCAGTATTTT.

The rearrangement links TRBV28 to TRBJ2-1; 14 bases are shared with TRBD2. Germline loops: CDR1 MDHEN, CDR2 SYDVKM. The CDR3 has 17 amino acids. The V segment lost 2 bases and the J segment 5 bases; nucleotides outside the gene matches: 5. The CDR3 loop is CASSLVGLAGGNNEQFF. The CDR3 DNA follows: TGTGCCAGCAGTTTAGTCGGACTAGCGGGAGGTAACAATGAGCAGTTCTTC.

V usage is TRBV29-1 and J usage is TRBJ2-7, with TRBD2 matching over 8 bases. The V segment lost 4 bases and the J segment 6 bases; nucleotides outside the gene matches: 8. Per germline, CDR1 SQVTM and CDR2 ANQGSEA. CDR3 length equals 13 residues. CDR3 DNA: TGCAGCGTTGTTGGACTAGCAGTTGGCGAGCAGTACTTC. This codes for CSVVGLAVGEQYF.